This TCR beta chain was found in a study of blood T cell repertoires in COVID-19. Germline V CDR1 and CDR2: SGDLS, YYNGEE. This CDR3 region has 15 residues. V was trimmed by 0 bases and J by 7 bases, leaving 11 bases between them. Only in-frame clones appear in the TCRdb table, and some are missing; sequencing was by immunoSEQ multiplex PCR. The data show 160,000 or so clones, with approximately 90% seen just once and 2% to 3% held by the top ten. The receptor was isolated from a woman in her 70s with acute or convalescent COVID-19. This chain uses TRBV9 with TRBJ1-6; TRBD1 might be the D (6 bases). Sequenced sample: peripheral blood. CDR3 amino acids: CASSVDLTGNSPLHF. Written as DNA, the CDR3 is TGTGCCAGCAGCGTAGACCTTACAGGGAATTCACCCCTCCACTTT.